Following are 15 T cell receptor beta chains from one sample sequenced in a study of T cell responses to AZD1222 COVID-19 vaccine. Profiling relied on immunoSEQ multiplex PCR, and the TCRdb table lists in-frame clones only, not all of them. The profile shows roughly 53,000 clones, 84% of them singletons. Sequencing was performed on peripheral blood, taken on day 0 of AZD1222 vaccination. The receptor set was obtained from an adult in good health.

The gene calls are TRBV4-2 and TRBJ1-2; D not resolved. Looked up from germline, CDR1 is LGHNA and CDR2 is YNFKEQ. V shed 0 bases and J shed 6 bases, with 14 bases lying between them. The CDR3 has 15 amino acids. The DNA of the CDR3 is TGTGCCAGCAGCCAAGATTTTGCGGATTCCGATGGCTACACCTTC. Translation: CASSQDFADSDGYTF.

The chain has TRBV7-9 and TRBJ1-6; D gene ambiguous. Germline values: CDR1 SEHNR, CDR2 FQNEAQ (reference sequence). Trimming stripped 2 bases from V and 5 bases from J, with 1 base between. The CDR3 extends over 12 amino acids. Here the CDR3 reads CASSLHNSPLHF. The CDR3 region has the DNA TGTGCCAGCAGCTTACATAATTCACCCCTCCACTTT.

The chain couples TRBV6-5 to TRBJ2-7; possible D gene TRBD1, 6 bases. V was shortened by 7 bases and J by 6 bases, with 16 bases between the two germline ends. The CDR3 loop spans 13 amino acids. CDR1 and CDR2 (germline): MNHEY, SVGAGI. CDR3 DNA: TGTGCCAGCAACATCAGGGGCGTGGGCGAGCAGTACTTC. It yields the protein CASNIRGVGEQYF.

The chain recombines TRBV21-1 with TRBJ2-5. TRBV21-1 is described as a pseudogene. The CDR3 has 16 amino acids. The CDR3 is CASSPGGGNPLKTQYF. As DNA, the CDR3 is TGTGCCAGCAGCCCAGGGGGAGGGAACCCCTTGAAGACCCAGTACTTC.

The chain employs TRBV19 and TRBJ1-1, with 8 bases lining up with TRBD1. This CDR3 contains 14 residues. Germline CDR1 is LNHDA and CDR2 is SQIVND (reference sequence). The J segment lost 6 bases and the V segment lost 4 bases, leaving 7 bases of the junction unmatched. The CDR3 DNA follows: TGTGCCAGTAGTACATCAGGGGGCTTCGCTGAAGCTTTCTTT. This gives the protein CASSTSGGFAEAFF.

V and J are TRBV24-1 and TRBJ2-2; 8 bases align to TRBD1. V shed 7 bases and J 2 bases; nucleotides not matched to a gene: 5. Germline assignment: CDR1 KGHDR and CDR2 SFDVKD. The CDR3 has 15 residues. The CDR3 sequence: CATSPGQVNTGELFF. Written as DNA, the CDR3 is TGTGCCACCAGCCCGGGACAGGTTAACACCGGGGAGCTGTTTTTT.

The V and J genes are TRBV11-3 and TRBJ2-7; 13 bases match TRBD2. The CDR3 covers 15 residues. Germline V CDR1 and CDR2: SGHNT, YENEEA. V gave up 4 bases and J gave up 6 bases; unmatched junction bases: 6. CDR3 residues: CASSSRTSGSSEQYF. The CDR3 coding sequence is TGTGCCAGCAGCTCAAGGACTAGCGGGAGTAGCGAGCAGTACTTC.

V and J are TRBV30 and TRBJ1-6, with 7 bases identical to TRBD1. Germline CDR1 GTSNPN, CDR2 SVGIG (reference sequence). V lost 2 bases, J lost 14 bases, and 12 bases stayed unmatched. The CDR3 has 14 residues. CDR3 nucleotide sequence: TGTGCCTGGAGTCGGGGGGGGCCCCAGGGGGCCCTCCACTTT. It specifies CAWSRGGPQGALHF.

The CDR3: CAWRKPGTGEVQPQHF. CDR3 in DNA: TGTGCCTGGAGAAAACCCGGGACAGGGGAGGTTCAGCCCCAGCATTTT. The chain is built from TRBV30 and TRBJ1-5; 10 bases are a match to TRBD1. The J segment lost 6 bases and the V segment lost 3 bases, leaving 11 bases of the junction unmatched. Germline V gene sequence: CDR1 GTSNPN, CDR2 SVGIG (reference sequence). This CDR3 spans 16 amino acids.

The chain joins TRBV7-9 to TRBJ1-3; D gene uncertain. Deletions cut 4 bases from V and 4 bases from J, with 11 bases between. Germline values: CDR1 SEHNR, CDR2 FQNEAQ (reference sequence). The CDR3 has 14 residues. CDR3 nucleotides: TGTGCCAGCAGCTCTAGGACGTGGGGAAACACCATATATTTT. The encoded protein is CASSSRTWGNTIYF.

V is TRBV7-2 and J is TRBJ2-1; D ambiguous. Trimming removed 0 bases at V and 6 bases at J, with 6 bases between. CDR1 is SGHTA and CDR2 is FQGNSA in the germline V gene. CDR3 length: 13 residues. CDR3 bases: TGTGCCAGCAGCTTAGCGGCTGCCAATGAGCAGTTCTTC. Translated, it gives CASSLAAANEQFF.

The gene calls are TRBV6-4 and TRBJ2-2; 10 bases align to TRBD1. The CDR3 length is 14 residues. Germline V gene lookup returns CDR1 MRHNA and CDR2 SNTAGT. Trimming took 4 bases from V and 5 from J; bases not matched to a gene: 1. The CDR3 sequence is CASSGQGATGELFF. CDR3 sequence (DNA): TGTGCCAGCAGTGGACAGGGGGCGACCGGGGAGCTGTTTTTT.

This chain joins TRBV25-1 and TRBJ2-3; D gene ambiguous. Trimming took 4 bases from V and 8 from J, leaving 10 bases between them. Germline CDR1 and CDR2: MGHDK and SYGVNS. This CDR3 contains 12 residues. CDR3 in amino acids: CASSVGLTTQYF. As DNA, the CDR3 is TGTGCCAGCAGTGTCGGGTTAACTACGCAGTATTTT. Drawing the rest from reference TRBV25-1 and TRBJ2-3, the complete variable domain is EADIYQTPRYLVIGTGKKITLECSQTMGHDKMYWYQQDPGMELHLIHYSYGVNSTEKGDLSSESTVSRIRTEHFPLTLESARPSHTSQYLCASSVGLTTQYFGPGTRLTVL.

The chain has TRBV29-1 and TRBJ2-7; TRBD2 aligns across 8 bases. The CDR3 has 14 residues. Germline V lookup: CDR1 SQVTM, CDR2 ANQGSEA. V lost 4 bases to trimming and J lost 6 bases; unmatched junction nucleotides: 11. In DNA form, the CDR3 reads TGCAGCGTTGGCCAGACGGGACTAGTCTCCGAGCAGTACTTC. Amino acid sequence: CSVGQTGLVSEQYF.

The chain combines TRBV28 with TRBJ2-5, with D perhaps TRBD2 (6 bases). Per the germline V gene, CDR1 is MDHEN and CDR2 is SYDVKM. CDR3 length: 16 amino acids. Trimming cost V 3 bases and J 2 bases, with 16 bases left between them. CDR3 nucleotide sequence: TGTGCCAGCAGTTTGAGGCTAGCGCCAAATCAAGAGACCCAGTACTTC. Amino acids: CASSLRLAPNQETQYF.